The 22 T cell receptor beta chains listed next were all sequenced from one sample in a study of shared clonotypes between healthy human individuals. The protocol was immunoSEQ multiplex PCR, while the TCRdb copy is restricted to in-frame clones and leaves out a portion. The sample carries hundreds of thousands of clones, 55% to 85% recorded once. The specimen was memory CD4+ T cells sorted from blood. Subset given: CD45RA-negative fraction. The receptors were gathered from a woman younger than 45 in good health.

The chain employs TRBV5-6 and TRBJ2-1; D is possibly TRBD1 (6 bases). CDR3 length: 16 residues. Germline lookup yields CDR1 SGHDT and CDR2 YYEEEE. V was clipped by 4 bases and J by 0 bases, with 14 bases between them. The DNA of the CDR3 is TGTGCCAGCAGCGAGTACAGGGCAGGCTCCTACAATGAGCAGTTCTTC. This gives the protein CASSEYRAGSYNEQFF.

V usage is TRBV7-8 and J usage is TRBJ2-1; 12 nucleotides line up with TRBD2. This CDR3 comprises 16 residues. Losses at the gene ends were 4 bases for V and 8 bases for J; bases not matched to a gene: 9. Germline-derived CDR1 and CDR2 are SGHVS and FQNEAQ. For the CDR3, the DNA is TGTGCCAGCAGCTCCAGTCGACTAGCGGGAGTTTATGAGCAGTTCTTC. Translated, it gives CASSSSRLAGVYEQFF.

In this sample, this clone turned up once. V gene TRBV20-1 combines with J gene TRBJ2-1; no reliable D call. Germline CDR1 and CDR2: DFQATT and SNEGSKA (reference sequence). CDR3 length: 10 residues. The germline V and J ends were trimmed by 3 bases and 10 bases, with 7 bases remaining between them. CDR3 in DNA: TGCAGTGCTAGCCCCAGGGAGCAGTTCTTC. It translates to CSASPREQFF.

V and J are TRBV6-1 and TRBJ1-5, with TRBD1 identical over 9 bases. Trimming removed 5 bases from V and 4 bases from J; junction bases left unmatched: 3. The germline V gene encodes CDR1 MNHNS and CDR2 SASEGT. The CDR3 sequence is 14 residues long. The CDR3 here is CASSSDRGNQPQHF. The CDR3 coding sequence is TGTGCCAGCAGTTCGGACAGGGGTAATCAGCCCCAGCATTTT.

The chain employs TRBV20-1 and TRBJ2-3; D is ambiguous. The CDR3 totals 11 residues. V was shortened by 6 bases and J by 7 bases, with 11 bases between the two germline ends. CDR1 DFQATT and CDR2 SNEGSKA come from the germline V gene (reference sequence). The CDR3 DNA is TGCAGTGCCCTACTAATCCATACGCAGTATTTT. It is translated as CSALLIHTQYF.

The J gene is TRBJ1-2, the V gene TRBV19; D uncertain. Germline-derived CDR1 and CDR2 are LNHDA and SQIVND (reference sequence). V lost 8 bases to trimming and J lost 0 bases, with 10 bases between them. The CDR3 totals 13 residues. CDR3 sequence reads: CASQAQPNYGYTF. The CDR3, as DNA: TGTGCCAGTCAGGCCCAACCTAACTATGGCTACACCTTC.

V usage is TRBV7-8 and J usage is TRBJ1-1; D gene unclear. The CDR3 sequence is 13 residues long. Trimming took off 5 bases at V and 1 base at J, with 8 bases between the two ends. In germline, CDR1 is SGHVS, CDR2 FQNEAQ. CDR3 residues: CASSHGWNTEAFF. DNA of the CDR3: TGTGCCAGCAGCCATGGGTGGAACACTGAAGCTTTCTTT.

The gene calls are TRBV19 and TRBJ2-1; 9 nucleotides align to TRBD2. The CDR3 is 16 amino acids. Germline V gives CDR1 LNHDA, CDR2 SQIVND (reference sequence). V lost 4 bases, J lost 8 bases, and 12 bases stayed unmatched. CDR3 sequence reads: CASSTRLAGGLYEQFF. The CDR3 nucleotides are TGTGCCAGTAGTACCCGTTTGGCGGGAGGGCTCTATGAGCAGTTCTTC.

The rearrangement links TRBV29-1 to TRBJ2-2; D gene uncertain. The V gene's germline CDR1 is SQVTM and CDR2 ANQGSEA. V lost 5 bases to trimming and J lost 6 bases, with 13 bases between them. There are 13 residues in the CDR3. The CDR3 region is CSVKDRAAGELFF. CDR3 bases: TGCAGCGTTAAGGACCGGGCTGCCGGGGAGCTGTTTTTT.

On this clone itself: The junction and the germline gene differ at one end; a read error may be behind it. V usage is TRBV2 and J usage is TRBJ2-5; no reliable D call. CDR1 and CDR2 (germline): SNHLY, FYNNEI. This CDR3 is built from 11 residues. CDR3 amino acids: CASSILESQYF. The DNA of the CDR3 is TGTGCCAGTTCCATCTTGGAGAGCCAGTACTTC.

CDR3 protein: CASSRQGAADTQYF. The CDR3 DNA is TGTGCCAGCAGCCGACAGGGGGCGGCAGATACGCAGTATTTT. The chain employs TRBV7-8 and TRBJ2-3; 10 nucleotides line up with TRBD1. The ends lost 5 bases at V and 4 bases at J; junction bases unmatched: 3. Germline V lookup: CDR1 SGHVS, CDR2 FQNEAQ. The CDR3 sequence is 14 residues long.

The chain combines TRBV19 with TRBJ2-7, with 9 bases identical to TRBD2. This CDR3 is built from 16 residues. The germline V gene has CDR1 LNHDA and CDR2 SQIVND (reference sequence). J gave up 1 base and V 4 bases, and 8 bases lay outside the gene matches. The CDR3 protein is CASSNQGLASSYEQYF. The DNA of the CDR3 is TGTGCCAGTAGTAACCAAGGACTAGCGAGTTCCTACGAGCAGTACTTC.

The chain employs TRBV7-2 and TRBJ2-5; D might be TRBD1 or TRBD2, each matching 5 bases. With the DNA end fitting TRBJ2-7 better, the J assignment may be wrong. The CDR3 runs 14 residues. Germline V lookup: CDR1 SGHTA, CDR2 FQGNSA. The CDR3 DNA reads as TGTGCCAGCAGCAGGGACGGGATCCCCTACGAGCAGTACTTC. Amino acid sequence: CASSRDGIPYEQYF.

This clone was detected a few times. The chain uses TRBV2 and TRBJ2-7; D call uncertain. Trimming pared 3 bases from V and 2 bases from J, leaving 8 bases between. The germline CDR1 and CDR2 sequences are SNHLY and FYNNEI. The CDR3 covers 13 residues. Here the CDR3 DNA reads TGTGCCAGCAGTGAGCCCGGAGCCTACGAGCAGTACTTC. This encodes CASSEPGAYEQYF.

The chain uses TRBV6-1 and TRBJ1-2, with D tentatively TRBD1 (5 bases). Germline V lookup: CDR1 MNHNS, CDR2 SASEGT. V was trimmed by 5 bases and J by 4 bases, leaving 11 bases between them. This CDR3 has 13 residues. The DNA for the CDR3 is TGTGCCAGCAGTATGACAGAGTTCTATGGCTACACCTTC. Translation: CASSMTEFYGYTF.

This clone was observed a few times. In the same sample, other DNA sequences code for this CDR3. This chain joins TRBV4-1 and TRBJ2-1, with unresolved D. The CDR3 runs 15 residues. V lost 0 bases and J 5 bases, leaving 11 bases between the germline ends. The germline gives CDR1 MGHRA, CDR2 YSYEKL. In nucleotides, the CDR3 is TGCGCCAGCAGCCAAGATCGGGCAAACCACAATGAGCAGTTCTTC. It yields the protein CASSQDRANHNEQFF.

This sequence joins TRBV6-1 and TRBJ1-2, with 7 bases lining up with TRBD1. There are 14 residues in the CDR3. Germline V lookup: CDR1 MNHNS, CDR2 SASEGT. The trim removed 6 bases at V and 6 bases at J, leaving 10 bases unmatched. This CDR3 is CASREQGLRHGYTF. The CDR3 coding sequence is TGTGCCAGCAGAGAACAGGGGTTAAGACATGGCTACACCTTC.

V is TRBV18 and J is TRBJ1-1, with 8 bases identical to TRBD1. The CDR3 is 16 amino acids. Germline CDR1 is KGHSH and CDR2 is LQKENI. The V gene end was trimmed by 4 bases and the J gene end by 4 bases; junction bases not matched to a gene: 11. The CDR3 region has the DNA TGTGCCAGCTCACAAACAGGGGGGGCGTTTAGCACTGAAGCTTTCTTT. Translation gives CASSQTGGAFSTEAFF.

Details on this clone: A single base separates this from a much larger clone, so it may be a read error. This chain links TRBV28 with TRBJ2-7; D ambiguous. CDR1 is MDHEN and CDR2 is SYDVKM in the germline V gene. The V end was cut by 5 bases, the J end by 3 bases, with 5 bases between. CDR3 length: 11 amino acids. This CDR3 reads CASSQYYEQYF. CDR3 DNA: TGTGCCAGCAGTCAATACTACGAGCAGTACTTC.

The chain recombines TRBV9 with TRBJ2-7; TRBD2 aligns across 11 bases. The germline gives CDR1 SGDLS, CDR2 YYNGEE. The CDR3 runs 16 residues. The V gene end was trimmed by 2 bases and the J gene end by 6 bases; junction bases not matched to a gene: 10. For the CDR3, the DNA is TGTGCCAGCAGCGTGGGGGCTAGCGGGAGGCCGCTCGAGCAGTACTTC. Protein: CASSVGASGRPLEQYF. The entire variable domain, with the rest obtained from reference TRBV9 and TRBJ2-7, is as follows: DSGVTQTPKHLITATGQRVTLRCSPRSGDLSVYWYQQSLDQGLQFLIQYYNGEERAKGNILERFSAQQFPDLHSELNLSSLELGDSALYFCASSVGASGRPLEQYFGPGTRLTVT.

This clone was counted only a few times. The rearrangement links TRBV7-9 to TRBJ2-7; 10 bases match TRBD1. The length of the CDR3 is 14 residues. Germline assignment: CDR1 SEHNR and CDR2 FQNEAQ (reference sequence). V was pared by 5 bases and J by 5 bases, with 6 bases of the junction left unmatched. CDR3 amino acids: CASSRGQGHNEQYF. The CDR3 DNA is TGTGCCAGCAGCCGGGGACAGGGGCACAACGAGCAGTACTTC.

With regard to this clone: The sample contains more than one DNA sequence encoding this CDR3. This sequence joins TRBV18 and TRBJ2-1; 7 bases fit TRBD1. The CDR3 is 14 residues long. V shed 3 bases and J 5 bases; nucleotides not matched to a gene: 4. Germline V gives CDR1 KGHSH, CDR2 LQKENI. CDR3 sequence reads: CASSPRTGDNEQFF. The CDR3 DNA reads as TGTGCCAGCTCACCGCGGACAGGCGACAATGAGCAGTTCTTC.